This entry concerns a single T cell receptor (beta chain). These data originate in a study of cytomegalovirus exposure and HLA in healthy donors. The PCR had 60 Vbeta and 13 Jbeta primers. Sequencing was performed with immunoSEQ multiplex PCR; in TCRdb, only in-frame clones are kept and a portion is missing. The profile shows about 200,000 clones, approximately 80% of them singletons. The CDR3 extends over 15 amino acids. Trimming stripped 3 bases from V and 0 bases from J, with 11 bases between. The V gene's germline CDR1 is SGDLS and CDR2 YYNGEE. The sequencing sample was made of PBMCs. This receptor was obtained from a boy between 2 and 15 years old in good health and CMV-seronegative. The rearrangement uses TRBV9 and TRBJ2-3; a weak D match, TRBD1 (5 bases). The CDR3: CASSAPGSSTDTQYF. CDR3 bases: TGTGCCAGCAGCGCCCCAGGGTCTAGCACAGATACGCAGTATTTT. The whole variable domain, filled in from reference TRBV9 and TRBJ2-3, reads DSGVTQTPKHLITATGQRVTLRCSPRSGDLSVYWYQQSLDQGLQFLIQYYNGEERAKGNILERFSAQQFPDLHSELNLSSLELGDSALYFCASSAPGSSTDTQYFGPGTRLTVL.